This entry lists 10 T cell receptor beta chains sequenced from one sample in a study of blood T cells in healthy people across ages. The use of a sample-barcoded 5' primer and a J-beta primer mix characterized a second PCR of 7 to 11 cycles. TCRdb re-derived calls from the 5' RACE reads in MiXCR, one entry per CDR3 protein. This sample has more than 750,000 distinct CDR3 sequences, with around 29% found just once. The data were also submitted as part of a second study, on T cells of mothers and their children.

Sample: blood. The receptor set was obtained from a woman between 40 and 55 years old in good health.

The CDR3 spells CASSGLRGTDTQYF. The CDR3 DNA reads as TGCGCCAGCAGTGGGTTGCGCGGCACAGATACGCAGTATTTT. V gene TRBV5-1 combines with J gene TRBJ2-3, with D unclear. Trimming pared 5 bases from V and 1 base from J, leaving 11 bases between. CDR1 is SGHRS, CDR2 YFSETQ, per germline. This CDR3 region has 14 residues.

The CDR3 bases are TGCGCCAGCAGAACCGGGCCATCCCGATCCATTTGCTATGGCTACACCTTC. Translated, it gives CASRTGPSRSICYGYTF. The V gene is TRBV5-1, the J gene TRBJ1-2; D gene ambiguous. Germline V gene data show CDR1 as SGHRS and CDR2 as YFSETQ. The V gene lost 5 bases and the J gene lost 4 bases, with 24 bases spanning the gap. This CDR3 contains 17 residues.

This clonotype appeared a few times. The V call is TRBV20-1, the J call TRBJ2-5; D unresolved. CDR1 is DFQATT, CDR2 SNEGSKA, per germline (reference sequence). Trimming removed 5 bases at V and 3 bases at J, with 16 bases between. This CDR3 has 14 residues. The CDR3 spells CSAWGPQGKETQYF. The CDR3 nucleotides read TGCAGTGCTTGGGGTCCCCAAGGTAAAGAGACCCAGTACTTC.

The rearrangement joins TRBV6-2 or TRBV6-3 to TRBJ2-3; 14 bases map to TRBD2. CDR3 length: 16 amino acids. Germline-derived CDR1 and CDR2 are MNHEY and SVGEGT. V dropped 6 bases and J dropped 7; count of bases not matched to a gene: 9. For the CDR3, the DNA is TGTGCCAGCAGCCTAGGACTAGCGGGGGGTTGGAATACGCAGTATTTT. Its protein is CASSLGLAGGWNTQYF.

In nucleotides, the CDR3 is TGTGCCACCAGTGATTTGACAGGGGTCGGTGGCTACACCTTC. It is translated as CATSDLTGVGGYTF. The V and J genes are TRBV24-1 and TRBJ1-2, with 7 positions matching TRBD1. In germline, CDR1 is KGHDR, CDR2 SFDVKD. With 0 bases clipped from V and 7 bases from J, the junction kept 4 bases outside the gene matches. There are 14 residues in the CDR3.

This clonotype was found many times. Germline is not matched at one junction end, which may reflect a read error. The J gene is TRBJ2-1, the V gene TRBV5-1; 11 bases agree with TRBD2. The CDR3 extends over 14 amino acids. From germline, CDR1 is SGHRS and CDR2 YFSETQ. CDR3 residues: CASSRTSGYNEQFF. CDR3 coding DNA: TGTGCCAGCAGCCGGACTAGCGGGTACAATGAGCAGTTCTTC.

The table lists this clonotype with a few counts. The J gene is TRBJ2-7, the V gene TRBV20-1; 7 bases map to TRBD1. The DNA end favors TRBJ2-5, so the J call may be wrong. Germline V gene sequence: CDR1 DFQATT, CDR2 SNEGSKA (reference sequence). This CDR3 has 14 residues. The CDR3 sequence: CSALRRQGGKTQYF. The CDR3 DNA is TGCAGTGCTTTACGCAGACAGGGCGGAAAGACCCAGTACTTC.

The chain is built from TRBV5-1 and TRBJ2-1; the D gene is possibly TRBD2 (7 bases). The germline V gene encodes CDR1 SGHRS and CDR2 YFSETQ. The CDR3 contains 12 residues. The V end lost 6 bases, the J end lost 8 bases, and 12 bases lay between the germline ends. In DNA form, the CDR3 reads TGCGCCAGCACCCGAGGGGGGGATGAGCAGTTCTTC. Encoded protein: CASTRGGDEQFF. Filled out from reference TRBV5-1 and TRBJ2-1, the complete variable domain reads KAGVTQTPRYLIKTRGQQVTLSCSPISGHRSVSWYQQTPGQGLQFLFEYFSETQRNKGNFPGRFSGRQFSNSRSEMNVSTLELGDSALYLCASTRGGDEQFFGPGTRLTVL.

This clonotype has more than one count but fewer than ten. This sequence joins TRBV2 and TRBJ2-3; D is possibly TRBD1 (6 bases). This CDR3 region has 14 residues. Trimming shortened V by 3 bases and J by 7 bases, and 14 bases separated the two germline ends. CDR1 is SNHLY, CDR2 FYNNEI, per germline. The DNA of the CDR3 is TGTGCCAGCAGTGACAGATCCGGGACAAATACGCAGTATTTT. This sequence encodes CASSDRSGTNTQYF. Full variable domain (missing parts from reference TRBV2 and TRBJ2-3): EPEVTQTPSHQVTQMGQEVILRCVPISNHLYFYWYRQILGQKVEFLVSFYNNEISEKSEIFDDQFSVERPDGSNFTLKIRSTKLEDSAMYFCASSDRSGTNTQYFGPGTRLTVL.

Many counts were recorded for this clonotype. This chain links TRBV4-2 with TRBJ2-5; the D call may be TRBD1 or TRBD2 (5 bases each). Deletions cut 1 base from V and 11 bases from J, with 20 bases between. Germline-derived CDR1 and CDR2 are LGHNA and YNFKEQ. The CDR3 covers 15 residues. CDR3 sequence reads: CASSQGSGAAKEQYF. In DNA, the CDR3 is TGTGCCAGCAGCCAAGGTTCCGGGGCGGCTAAGGAGCAGTACTTC.